This record concerns one T cell receptor beta chain sequence. Its antigen is not known. V shed 6 bases and J 4 bases; nucleotides not matched to a gene: 4. This CDR3 comprises 14 residues. The germline V gene encodes CDR1 SGHAT and CDR2 FQNNGV. This specimen comes from a study of cytomegalovirus exposure and HLA in healthy donors. The PCR employed 60 Vbeta primers together with 13 Jbeta primers. Measured with immunoSEQ multiplex PCR; TCRdb has only the in-frame clones, and not every one. In the table there are around 190,000 clones, around three quarters of which are singletons. Study-level points and caveats: For most TCR beta V segments, an earlier analysis put the productive rate at about 87% or about 30% of the time. In a later analysis, V- and J-gene trimming of beta chains associated with a DCLRE1C missense variant, replicated independently. Available immune exposure information covered CMV serostatus only. Rare TCR sequences predominated, though certain public TCRs were found in many donors.

This receptor was taken from a woman in her twenties or thirties in good health and CMV-seropositive. The V call is TRBV11-2, the J call TRBJ2-7, with 12 bases fitting TRBD2. The sequenced sample consisted of PBMCs. As DNA, the CDR3 is TGTGCCAGCAGGAGACTAGCGGGAGAGTACGAGCAGTACTTC. It encodes CASRRLAGEYEQYF.